The clone carrying this T cell receptor (beta chain) came up a few times. The data belong to a study of patients and donors after allogeneic stem cell transplantation. TCRdb analysed the RT-PCR reads with MiXCR anew, one entry per CDR3 protein. The table shows roughly 940,000 distinct CDR3 sequences, with more than 15% occurring only once. Trimming shortened V by 2 bases and J by 0 bases, and 4 bases separated the two germline ends. The CDR3 runs to 13 residues. CDR1 and CDR2 from the germline V gene are MNHEY and SVGEGT. Sequenced material: blood, either unsorted or a sorted T cell fraction (not recorded which). This receptor was identified in a human donor who was either an allogeneic HSCT recipient or a stem cell or donor lymphocyte infusion donor (not recorded which). It is not recorded whose cells these are; they may come from a transplant donor. This chain joins TRBV6-2 or TRBV6-3 and TRBJ1-2; D unresolved. The CDR3 coding sequence is TGTGCCAGCAGTTACATGTCTAACTATGGCTACACCTTC. Translating gives CASSYMSNYGYTF.